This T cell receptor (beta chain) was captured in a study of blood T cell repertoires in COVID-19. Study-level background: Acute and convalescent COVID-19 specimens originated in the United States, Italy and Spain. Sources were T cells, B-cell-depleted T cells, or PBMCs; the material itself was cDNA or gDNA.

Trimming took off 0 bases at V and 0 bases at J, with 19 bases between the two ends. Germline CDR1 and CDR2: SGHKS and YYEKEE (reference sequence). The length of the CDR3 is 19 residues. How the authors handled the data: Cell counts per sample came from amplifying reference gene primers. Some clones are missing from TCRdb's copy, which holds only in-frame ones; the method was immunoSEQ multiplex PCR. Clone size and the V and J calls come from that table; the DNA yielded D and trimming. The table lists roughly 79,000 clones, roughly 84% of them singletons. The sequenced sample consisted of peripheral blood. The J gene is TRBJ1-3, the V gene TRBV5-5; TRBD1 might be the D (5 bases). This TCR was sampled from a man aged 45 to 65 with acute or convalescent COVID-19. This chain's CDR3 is CASSLVPGRQLLSGNTIYF. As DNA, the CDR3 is TGTGCCAGCAGCTTGGTCCCCGGACGACAGCTCCTCTCTGGAAACACCATATATTTT.